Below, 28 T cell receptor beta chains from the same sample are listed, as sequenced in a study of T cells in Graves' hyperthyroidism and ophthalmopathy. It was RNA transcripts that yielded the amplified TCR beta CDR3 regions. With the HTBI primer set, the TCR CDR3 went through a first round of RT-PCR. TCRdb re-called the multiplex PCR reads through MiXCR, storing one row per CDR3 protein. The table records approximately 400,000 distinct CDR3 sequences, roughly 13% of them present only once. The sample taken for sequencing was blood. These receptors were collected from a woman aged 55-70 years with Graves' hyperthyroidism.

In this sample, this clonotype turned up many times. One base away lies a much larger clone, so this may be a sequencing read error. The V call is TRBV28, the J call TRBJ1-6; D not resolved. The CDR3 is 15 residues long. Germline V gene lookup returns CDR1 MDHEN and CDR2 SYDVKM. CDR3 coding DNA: TGTACCAGCAGTTTAGGTCTCCTGAATAATTCACCCCTCCACTTT. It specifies CTSSLGLLNNSPLHF.

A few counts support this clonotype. DNA for the CDR3: TGTGCCTGGAGTGGAACTGCCGATAATGAAAAACTGTTTTTT. This sequence encodes CAWSGTADNEKLFF. The chain links TRBV30 to TRBJ1-4; D not resolved. The CDR3 spans 14 residues. Germline CDR1 is GTSNPN and CDR2 is SVGIG (reference sequence). The germline V and J ends were trimmed by 1 base and 4 bases, with 10 bases remaining between them.

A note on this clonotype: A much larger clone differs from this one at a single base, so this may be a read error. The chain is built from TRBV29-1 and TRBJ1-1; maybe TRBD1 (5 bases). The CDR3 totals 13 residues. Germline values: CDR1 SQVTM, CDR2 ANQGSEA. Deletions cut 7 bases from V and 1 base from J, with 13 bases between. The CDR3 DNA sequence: TGCAGCGCTGATAGGGGCCAGAACACTGAAGCTTTCTTT. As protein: CSADRGQNTEAFF.

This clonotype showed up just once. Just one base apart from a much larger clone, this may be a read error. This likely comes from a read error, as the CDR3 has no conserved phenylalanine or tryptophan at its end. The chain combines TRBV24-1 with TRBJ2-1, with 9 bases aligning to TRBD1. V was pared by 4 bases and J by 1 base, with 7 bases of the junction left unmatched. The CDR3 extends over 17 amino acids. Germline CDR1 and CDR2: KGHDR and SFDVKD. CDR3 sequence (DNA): TGTGCCACCAGTGACCCCACAGGGGGCATGTCCTACAATGAGCAGTTCCTC. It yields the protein CATSDPTGGMSYNEQFL.

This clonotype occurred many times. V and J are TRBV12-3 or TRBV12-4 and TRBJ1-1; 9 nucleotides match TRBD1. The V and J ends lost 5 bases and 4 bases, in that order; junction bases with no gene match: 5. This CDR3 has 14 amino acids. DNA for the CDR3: TGTGCCAGCAGTCCAAGACAGGGGGGCACTGAAGCTTTCTTT. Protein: CASSPRQGGTEAFF.

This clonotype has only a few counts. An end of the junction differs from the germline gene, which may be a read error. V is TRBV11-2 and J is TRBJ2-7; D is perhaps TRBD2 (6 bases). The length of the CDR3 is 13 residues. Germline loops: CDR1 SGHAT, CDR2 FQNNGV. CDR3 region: CASSLESSGEQYF. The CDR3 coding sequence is TGTGCCAGCAGTTTAGAAAGTAGCGGCGAGCAGTACTTC.

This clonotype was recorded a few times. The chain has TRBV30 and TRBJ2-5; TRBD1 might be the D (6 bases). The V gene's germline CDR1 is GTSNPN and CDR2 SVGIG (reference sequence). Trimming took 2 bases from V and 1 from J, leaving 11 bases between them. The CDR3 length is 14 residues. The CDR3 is CAWSIGGSQETQYF. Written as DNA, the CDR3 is TGTGCCTGGAGTATAGGGGGATCCCAAGAGACCCAGTACTTC.

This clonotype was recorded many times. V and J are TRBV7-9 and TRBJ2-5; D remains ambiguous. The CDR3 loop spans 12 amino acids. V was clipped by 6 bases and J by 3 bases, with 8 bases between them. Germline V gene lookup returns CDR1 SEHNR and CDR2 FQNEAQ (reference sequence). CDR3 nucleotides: TGTGCCAGCAGGGGCGAGGAAGAGACCCAGTACTTC. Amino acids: CASRGEEETQYF.

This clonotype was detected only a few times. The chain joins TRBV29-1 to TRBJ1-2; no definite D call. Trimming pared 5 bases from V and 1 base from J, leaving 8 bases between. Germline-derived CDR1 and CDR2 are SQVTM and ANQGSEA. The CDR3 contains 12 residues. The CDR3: CSVSDGNYGYTF. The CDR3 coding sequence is TGCAGCGTTTCCGACGGTAACTATGGCTACACCTTC.

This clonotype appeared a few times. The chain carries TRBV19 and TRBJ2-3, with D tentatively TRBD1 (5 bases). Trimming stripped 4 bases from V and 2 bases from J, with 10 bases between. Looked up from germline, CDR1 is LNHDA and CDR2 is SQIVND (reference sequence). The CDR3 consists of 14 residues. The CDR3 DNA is TGTGCCAGTAGTAGAGACAGCTACACAGATACGCAGTATTTT. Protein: CASSRDSYTDTQYF.

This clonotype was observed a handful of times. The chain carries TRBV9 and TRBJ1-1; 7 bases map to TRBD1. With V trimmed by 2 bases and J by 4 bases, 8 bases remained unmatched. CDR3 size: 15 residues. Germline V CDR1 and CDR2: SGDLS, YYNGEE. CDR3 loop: CASSVWDRGATEAFF. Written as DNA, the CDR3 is TGTGCCAGCAGCGTCTGGGACAGAGGGGCCACTGAAGCTTTCTTT.

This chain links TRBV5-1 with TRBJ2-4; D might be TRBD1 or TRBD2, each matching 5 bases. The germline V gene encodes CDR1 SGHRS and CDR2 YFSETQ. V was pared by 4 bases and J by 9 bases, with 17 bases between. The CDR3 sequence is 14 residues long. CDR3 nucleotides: TGCGCCAGCAGCCTCAACGAGGGGTCGTCCATTCAGTACTTC. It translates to CASSLNEGSSIQYF.

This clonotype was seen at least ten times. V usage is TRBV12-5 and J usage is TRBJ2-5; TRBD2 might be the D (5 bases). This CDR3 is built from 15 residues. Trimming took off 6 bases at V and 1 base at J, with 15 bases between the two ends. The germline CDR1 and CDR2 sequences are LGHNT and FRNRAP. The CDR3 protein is CASGEGQNPQETQYF. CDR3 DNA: TGTGCTAGTGGCGAGGGTCAAAACCCCCAAGAGACCCAGTACTTC. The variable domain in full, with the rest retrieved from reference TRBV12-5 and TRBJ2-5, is DARVTQTPRHKVTEMGQEVTMRCQPILGHNTVFWYRQTMMQGLELLAYFRNRAPLDDSGMPKDRFSAEMPDATLATLKIQPSEPRDSAVYFCASGEGQNPQETQYFGPGTRLLVL.

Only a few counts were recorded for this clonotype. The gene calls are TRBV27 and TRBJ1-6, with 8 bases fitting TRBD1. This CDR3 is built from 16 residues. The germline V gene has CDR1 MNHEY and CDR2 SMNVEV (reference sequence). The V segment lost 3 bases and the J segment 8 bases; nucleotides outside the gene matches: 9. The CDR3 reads CASSLSPQGADSPLHF. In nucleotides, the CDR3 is TGTGCCAGCAGTTTGTCCCCCCAGGGGGCGGATTCACCCCTCCACTTT.

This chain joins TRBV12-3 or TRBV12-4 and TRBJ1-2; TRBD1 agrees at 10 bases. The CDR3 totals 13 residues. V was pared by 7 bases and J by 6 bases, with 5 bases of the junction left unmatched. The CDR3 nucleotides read TGTGCCAGCAACCCGACAGGGGGCCATGGCTACACCTTC. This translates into CASNPTGGHGYTF.

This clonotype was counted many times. The CDR3 coding sequence is TGTGCCAGCAGCCCCAGAAGGGGTATAGTGGGACTAGCCCCCAATGAGCAGTTCTTC. Its protein product is CASSPRRGIVGLAPNEQFF. This chain links TRBV11-2 with TRBJ2-1; 9 nucleotides align to TRBD2. The CDR3 consists of 19 residues. The junction had 20 bases not matched to a gene; V was cut back by 5 bases and J by 6 bases. Germline V gene data show CDR1 as SGHAT and CDR2 as FQNNGV.

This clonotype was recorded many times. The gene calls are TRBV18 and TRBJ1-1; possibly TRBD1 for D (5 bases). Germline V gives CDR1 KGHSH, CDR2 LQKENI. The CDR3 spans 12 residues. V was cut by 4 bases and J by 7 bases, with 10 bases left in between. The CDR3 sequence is CASSQQDSEAFF. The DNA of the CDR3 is TGTGCCAGCTCACAACAAGACAGTGAAGCTTTCTTT. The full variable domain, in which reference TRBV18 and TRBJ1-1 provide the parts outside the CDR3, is NAGVMQNPRHLVRRRGQEARLRCSPMKGHSHVYWYRQLPEEGLKFMVYLQKENIIDESGMPKERFSAEFPKEGPSILRIQQVVRGDSAAYFCASSQQDSEAFFGQGTRLTVV.

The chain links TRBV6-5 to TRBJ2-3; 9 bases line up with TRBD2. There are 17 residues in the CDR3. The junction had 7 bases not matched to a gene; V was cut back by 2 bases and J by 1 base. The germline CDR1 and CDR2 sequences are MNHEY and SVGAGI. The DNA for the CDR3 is TGTGCCAGCAGTTACGGTAGCGGGAGAGTGGGCACAGATACGCAGTATTTT. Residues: CASSYGSGRVGTDTQYF.

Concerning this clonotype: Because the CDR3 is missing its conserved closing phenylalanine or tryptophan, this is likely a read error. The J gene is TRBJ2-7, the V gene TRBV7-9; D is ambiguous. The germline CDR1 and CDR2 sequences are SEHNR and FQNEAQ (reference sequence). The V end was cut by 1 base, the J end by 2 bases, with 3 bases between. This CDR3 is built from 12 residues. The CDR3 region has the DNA TGTGCCAGCAGCTTAGTCGCCTACGAGCAGTACCTC. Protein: CASSLVAYEQYL.

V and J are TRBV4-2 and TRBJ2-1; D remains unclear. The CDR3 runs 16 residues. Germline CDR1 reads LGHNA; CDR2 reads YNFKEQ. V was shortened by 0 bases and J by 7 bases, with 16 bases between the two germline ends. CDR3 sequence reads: CASSQDHGGPGNEQFF. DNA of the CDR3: TGTGCCAGCAGCCAAGATCATGGCGGTCCGGGTAATGAGCAGTTCTTC.

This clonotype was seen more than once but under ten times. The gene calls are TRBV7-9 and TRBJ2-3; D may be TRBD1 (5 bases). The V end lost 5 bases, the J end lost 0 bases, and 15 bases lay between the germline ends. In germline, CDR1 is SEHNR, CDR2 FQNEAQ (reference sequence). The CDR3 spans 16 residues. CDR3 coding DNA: TGTGCCAGCAGCCTCACAGGCGCCTCTAGCACAGATACGCAGTATTTT. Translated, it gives CASSLTGASSTDTQYF.

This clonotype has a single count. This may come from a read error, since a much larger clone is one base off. CDR3 in DNA: TGTGCCAGCGGCGTAGGGGGGGCCACCTACAATGAGCAGTTCTTC. Translated, it gives CASGVGGATYNEQFF. The V and J genes are TRBV9 and TRBJ2-1; a weak D match, TRBD2 (7 bases). Germline V lookup: CDR1 SGDLS, CDR2 YYNGEE. The CDR3 has 15 residues. The full variable domain, with the rest looked up from reference TRBV9 and TRBJ2-1, is DSGVTQTPKHLITATGQRVTLRCSPRSGDLSVYWYQQSLDQGLQFLIQYYNGEERAKGNILERFSAQQFPDLHSELNLSSLELGDSALYFCASGVGGATYNEQFFGPGTRLTVL.

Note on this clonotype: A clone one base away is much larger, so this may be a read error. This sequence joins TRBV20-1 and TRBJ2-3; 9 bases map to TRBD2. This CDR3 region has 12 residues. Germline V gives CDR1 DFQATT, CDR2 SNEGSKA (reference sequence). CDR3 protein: CSSLAGADTRYF. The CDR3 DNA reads TGCAGTAGCTTAGCGGGAGCAGATACGCGGTATTTT.

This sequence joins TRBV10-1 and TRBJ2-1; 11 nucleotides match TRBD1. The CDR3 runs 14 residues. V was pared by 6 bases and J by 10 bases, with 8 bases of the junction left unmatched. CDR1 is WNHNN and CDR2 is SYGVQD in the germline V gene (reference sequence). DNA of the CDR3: TGCGCCAGCAGCCGGGACAGGGGGGTAGGGGAGCAGTTCTTC. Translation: CASSRDRGVGEQFF.

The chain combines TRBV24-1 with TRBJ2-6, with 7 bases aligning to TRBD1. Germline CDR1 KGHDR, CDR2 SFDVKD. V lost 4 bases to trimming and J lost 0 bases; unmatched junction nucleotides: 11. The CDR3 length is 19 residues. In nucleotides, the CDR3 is TGTGCCACCAGTGAGCCGCCGGGACAGTCCCGCTCTGGGGCCAACGTCCTGACTTTC. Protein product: CATSEPPGQSRSGANVLTF.

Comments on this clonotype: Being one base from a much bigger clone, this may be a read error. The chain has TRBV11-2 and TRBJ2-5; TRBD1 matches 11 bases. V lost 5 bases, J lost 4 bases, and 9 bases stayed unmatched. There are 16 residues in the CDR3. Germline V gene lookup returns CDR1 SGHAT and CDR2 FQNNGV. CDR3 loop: CASSHWDRGDPETQYF. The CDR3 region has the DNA TGTGCCAGCAGCCACTGGGACAGGGGGGACCCAGAGACCCAGTACTTC.

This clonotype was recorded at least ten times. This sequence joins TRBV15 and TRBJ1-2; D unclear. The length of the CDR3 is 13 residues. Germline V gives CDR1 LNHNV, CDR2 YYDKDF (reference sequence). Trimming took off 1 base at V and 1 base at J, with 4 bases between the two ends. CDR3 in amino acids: CATSRGSNYGYTF. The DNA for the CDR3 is TGTGCCACCAGCAGAGGCAGTAACTATGGCTACACCTTC.

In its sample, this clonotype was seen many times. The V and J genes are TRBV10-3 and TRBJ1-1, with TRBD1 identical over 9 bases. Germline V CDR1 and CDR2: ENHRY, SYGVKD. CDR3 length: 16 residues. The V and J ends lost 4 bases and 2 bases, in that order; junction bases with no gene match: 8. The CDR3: CAISGTRTGANTEAFF. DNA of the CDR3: TGTGCCATCAGTGGAACCAGGACAGGGGCAAACACTGAAGCTTTCTTT.